Following are 2 T cell receptor beta chains from one sample sequenced in a study of T cell responses to AZD1222 COVID-19 vaccine. The protocol was immunoSEQ multiplex PCR, while the TCRdb copy is restricted to in-frame clones and leaves out a portion. The data show 72,000 or so clones, with about 88% seen just once and around 4% held by the top ten. The sample here was peripheral blood, taken on day 0 of AZD1222 vaccination. Source of these receptors: an adult in good health.

V gene TRBV2 combines with J gene TRBJ2-1; 10 nucleotides line up with TRBD2. Germline V CDR1 and CDR2: SNHLY, FYNNEI. V was clipped by 8 bases and J by 9 bases; unmatched bases: 16. The CDR3 has 16 residues. The CDR3 is CASQVFSGRNRGEQFF. The CDR3 nucleotides are TGTGCCAGCCAAGTTTTTAGCGGGAGGAACCGGGGTGAGCAGTTCTTC.

This clone appeared a single time. The chain carries TRBV12-3 or TRBV12-4 and TRBJ2-1; perhaps TRBD1 as D (5 bases). V gave up 3 bases and J gave up 8 bases, with 8 bases separating them. The CDR3 consists of 12 residues. The CDR3 protein is CASSFTGYEQFF. The CDR3 region has the DNA TGTGCCAGCAGTTTCACAGGATATGAGCAGTTCTTC.